This T cell receptor beta chain was profiled in a study of blood T cell repertoires in COVID-19. Study as a whole: COVID-19 samples, acute and convalescent, were from the United States, Italy and Spain.

The CDR3 consists of 13 residues. Per germline, CDR1 PRHDT and CDR2 FYEKMQ (reference sequence). As originally analysed: Amplification from reference gene primers served as the basis for estimated nucleated cell counts. The repertoire was sequenced with immunoSEQ multiplex PCR; TCRdb's copy has only in-frame clones and lacks some. V, J and clone size derive from that table, while D and trimming were established from the DNA sequence. The table includes some 180,000 clones, about four fifths detected once. On this clone: Sequence at one end of the junction differs from germline and may be a read error.

The rearrangement uses TRBV13 and TRBJ1-1; D is undetermined. What was sequenced was peripheral blood. This clonotype originated in a human donor in a cohort sampled during active COVID-19. CDR3 loop: CASSLDTNTEAFF. For the CDR3, the DNA is TGTGCCAGCAGTTTAGACACGAACACTGAAGCTTTCTTT.